The clone carrying this T cell receptor (beta chain) was picked up one time. The sample belongs to a study of blood T cell repertoires in COVID-19. Some clones are missing from TCRdb's copy, which holds only in-frame ones; the method was immunoSEQ multiplex PCR. The table includes 95,000 to 100,000 clones, roughly 90% detected once. The sample taken for sequencing was peripheral blood. The TCR comes from a human donor with COVID-19, enrolled during active disease. The donor label of this sample is uncertain.

The CDR3 bases are TGTGCCAGCAGTGAAGAGGAGGGGAGCTCTGGAAACACCATATATTTT. Amino acid sequence: CASSEEEGSSGNTIYF. The chain combines TRBV6-1 with TRBJ1-3; TRBD1 is a possible D gene (5 bases). The germline gives CDR1 MNHNS, CDR2 SASEGT. The CDR3 contains 16 residues. The V gene lost 1 base and the J gene lost 0 bases, with 10 bases spanning the gap.